A selection of T cell receptor beta chains follows, all from one sample in a study of shared clonotypes between healthy human individuals. Libraries were prepared by immunoSEQ multiplex PCR; TCRdb keeps only in-frame clonotypes and omits some of them. The sample lists a few million clones; more than 90% were seen once. The sample taken for sequencing was naive CD4+ T cells sorted from blood. The receptors come from a man between 18 and 35 years old in good health. The CDR3 runs from the conserved cysteine through the conserved F or W. D genes are given only for firm matches. Size is omitted from some rows. Given values are once, few, many or a class for expanded clones.

j_call: TRBJ1-2
clone_size: .
cdr3_length: 14
v_call: TRBV10-3
d_call: .
cdr3_nt: TGTGCCATCAGTGAGGGACAGTCCCTCTATGGCTACACCTTC
cdr3_aa: CAISEGQSLYGYTF

j_call: TRBJ2-3
clone_size: .
cdr3_length: 14
v_call: TRBV7-9
d_call: .
cdr3_nt: TGTGCCAGCAGCTATCGGACAGAGACCGATACGCAGTATTTT
cdr3_aa: CASSYRTETDTQYF

j_call: TRBJ2-3
clone_size: .
cdr3_length: 15
v_call: TRBV18
d_call: .
cdr3_nt: TGTGCCAGCTCACCCCTAGTTCCTAGCACAGATACGCAGTATTTT
cdr3_aa: CASSPLVPSTDTQYF

j_call: TRBJ1-5
clone_size: .
cdr3_length: 15
v_call: TRBV2
d_call: .
cdr3_nt: TGTGCCAGCAGTGAAGATTTTGGAGGCAATCAGCCCCAGCATTTT
cdr3_aa: CASSEDFGGNQPQHF

j_call: TRBJ1-3
clone_size: once
cdr3_length: 15
v_call: TRBV19
d_call: .
cdr3_nt: TGTGCCAGTAGTCGGGACCTCATCTCTGGAAACACCATATATTTT
cdr3_aa: CASSRDLISGNTIYF

j_call: TRBJ2-2
clone_size: .
cdr3_length: 15
v_call: TRBV6-5
d_call: TRBD1
cdr3_nt: TGTGCCAGCAGGTCCCGGGACAGGGGACCCGGGGAGCTGTTTTTT
cdr3_aa: CASRSRDRGPGELFF

j_call: TRBJ2-7
clone_size: .
cdr3_length: 14
v_call: TRBV11-2
d_call: .
cdr3_nt: TGTGCCAGCAGCTTATATCCGAGGAGGGTTGAGCAGTACTTC
cdr3_aa: CASSLYPRRVEQYF

j_call: TRBJ2-5
clone_size: .
cdr3_length: 16
v_call: TRBV5-1
d_call: TRBD1
cdr3_nt: TGCGCCAGCAGCTTTAGCACAGGGGCCCTCCAAGAGACCCAGTACTTC
cdr3_aa: CASSFSTGALQETQYF

j_call: TRBJ1-5
clone_size: once
cdr3_length: 14
v_call: TRBV7-4
d_call: .
cdr3_nt: TGTGCCAGCAGCTCTATTCAGGGGAATCAGCCCCAGCATTTT
cdr3_aa: CASSSIQGNQPQHF

j_call: TRBJ1-1
clone_size: .
cdr3_length: 17
v_call: TRBV10-3
d_call: .
cdr3_nt: TGTGCCATCAGTGAAAGGGGGACTGTTATCATGAACACTGAAGCTTTCTTT
cdr3_aa: CAISERGTVIMNTEAFF

j_call: TRBJ2-3
clone_size: .
cdr3_length: 15
v_call: TRBV7-2
d_call: TRBD2
cdr3_nt: TGTGCCAGCAGCTTGACTAGCGGGTCCACAGATACGCAGTATTTT
cdr3_aa: CASSLTSGSTDTQYF

j_call: TRBJ2-7
clone_size: .
cdr3_length: 13
v_call: TRBV19
d_call: .
cdr3_nt: TGTGCCAGTAGTATGGACCTAGGAATCCAGCAGTACTTC
cdr3_aa: CASSMDLGIQQYF

j_call: TRBJ2-5
clone_size: .
cdr3_length: 13
v_call: TRBV12-5
d_call: .
cdr3_nt: TGTGCTAGTGGCTCTGACACCCAAGAGACCCAGTACTTC
cdr3_aa: CASGSDTQETQYF

j_call: TRBJ1-1
clone_size: .
cdr3_length: 15
v_call: TRBV10-3
d_call: .
cdr3_nt: TGTGCCATCAGTGACGGACAGTCTAAGAACACTGAAGCTTTCTTT
cdr3_aa: CAISDGQSKNTEAFF

j_call: TRBJ2-3
clone_size: .
cdr3_length: 16
v_call: TRBV5-1
d_call: TRBD2
cdr3_nt: TGCGCCAGCAGCATCGGGGAGGGCCCGAGCACAGATACGCAGTATTTT
cdr3_aa: CASSIGEGPSTDTQYF

j_call: TRBJ2-4
clone_size: .
cdr3_length: 14
v_call: TRBV9
d_call: .
cdr3_nt: TGTGCCAGCAGCGGCGGGATGTTGGGGAACATTCAGTACTTC
cdr3_aa: CASSGGMLGNIQYF

j_call: TRBJ2-3
clone_size: once
cdr3_length: 13
v_call: TRBV29-1
d_call: .
cdr3_nt: TGCAGCGTTGTAAGGGGTCCGACAGATACGCAGTATTTT
cdr3_aa: CSVVRGPTDTQYF

j_call: TRBJ1-5
clone_size: .
cdr3_length: 13
v_call: TRBV28
d_call: .
cdr3_nt: TGTGCCAGCAGTTTAGATGGACGGCGGTACCAGCATTTT
cdr3_aa: CASSLDGRRYQHF

j_call: TRBJ1-1
clone_size: .
cdr3_length: 12
v_call: TRBV10-2
d_call: .
cdr3_nt: TGCGCCAGCACCGAGGGGAACACTGAAGCTTTCTTT
cdr3_aa: CASTEGNTEAFF

j_call: TRBJ1-6
clone_size: .
cdr3_length: 12
v_call: TRBV11-2
d_call: .
cdr3_nt: TGTGCCAGCAGCTTGGGGGATTCACCCCTCCACTTT
cdr3_aa: CASSLGDSPLHF

j_call: TRBJ2-5
clone_size: .
cdr3_length: 13
v_call: TRBV7-7
d_call: .
cdr3_nt: TGTGCTAGCAGCCAGGAGGGTCCAGAGACCCAGTACTTC
cdr3_aa: CASSQEGPETQYF

j_call: TRBJ2-6
clone_size: once
cdr3_length: 17
v_call: TRBV9
d_call: .
cdr3_nt: TGTGCCAGCAGCGTAACGAGGGCGAGCTCTGGGGCCAACGTCCTGACTTTC
cdr3_aa: CASSVTRASSGANVLTF

j_call: TRBJ2-3
clone_size: .
cdr3_length: 13
v_call: TRBV7-9
d_call: .
cdr3_nt: TGTGCCAGCAGCTTAGCCTCCGCAGATACGCAGTATTTT
cdr3_aa: CASSLASADTQYF

j_call: TRBJ2-2
clone_size: .
cdr3_length: 14
v_call: TRBV25-1
d_call: .
cdr3_nt: TGTGCCAGCAGTGAAACAGTCAACACCGGGGAGCTGTTTTTT
cdr3_aa: CASSETVNTGELFF

j_call: TRBJ1-1
clone_size: once
cdr3_length: 15
v_call: TRBV18
d_call: .
cdr3_nt: TGTGCCAGCTCACCACAGCCGATCATGAACACTGAAGCTTTCTTT
cdr3_aa: CASSPQPIMNTEAFF

j_call: TRBJ1-5
clone_size: .
cdr3_length: 15
v_call: TRBV9
d_call: .
cdr3_nt: TGTGCCAGCAGTCTCCCACGGAATAGCAATCAGCCCCAGCATTTT
cdr3_aa: CASSLPRNSNQPQHF

j_call: TRBJ1-3
clone_size: .
cdr3_length: 14
v_call: TRBV6-1
d_call: TRBD1
cdr3_nt: TGTGCCAGCAGTGGGACAGGGTACGGAAACACCATATATTTT
cdr3_aa: CASSGTGYGNTIYF

j_call: TRBJ2-3
clone_size: .
cdr3_length: 12
v_call: TRBV11-2
d_call: .
cdr3_nt: TGTGCCAGCAGCCCCCTAGCGGATACGCAGTATTTT
cdr3_aa: CASSPLADTQYF

j_call: TRBJ2-7
clone_size: .
cdr3_length: 16
v_call: TRBV6-5
d_call: .
cdr3_nt: TGTGCCAGCAGTTACTCACCCCCTATCGGGGCCTACGAGCAGTACTTC
cdr3_aa: CASSYSPPIGAYEQYF

j_call: TRBJ1-2
clone_size: .
cdr3_length: 15
v_call: TRBV9
d_call: TRBD1
cdr3_nt: TGTGCCAGCAGCGTCCTCGGGACAGGCATCTATGGCTACACCTTC
cdr3_aa: CASSVLGTGIYGYTF

j_call: TRBJ2-5
clone_size: .
cdr3_length: 14
v_call: TRBV30
d_call: TRBD1
cdr3_nt: TGTGCCTGGAGTGTACTAGGGGGCGGAGAGACCCAGTACTTC
cdr3_aa: CAWSVLGGGETQYF

j_call: TRBJ1-4
clone_size: .
cdr3_length: 15
v_call: TRBV19
d_call: .
cdr3_nt: TGTGCCAGTAGTAGATCTGTGGGGGATAATGAAAAACTGTTTTTT
cdr3_aa: CASSRSVGDNEKLFF

j_call: TRBJ1-6
clone_size: .
cdr3_length: 15
v_call: TRBV12-2
d_call: .
cdr3_nt: TGTGCAAGTCGCTATCCCTACTCCTATAATTCACCCCTCCACTTT
cdr3_aa: CASRYPYSYNSPLHF

j_call: TRBJ2-2
clone_size: .
cdr3_length: 14
v_call: TRBV5-1
d_call: .
cdr3_nt: TGCGCCAGCAGCTTCGACGGTAACACCGGGGAGCTGTTTTTT
cdr3_aa: CASSFDGNTGELFF

j_call: TRBJ2-2
clone_size: .
cdr3_length: 18
v_call: TRBV27
d_call: .
cdr3_nt: TGTGCCAGCAGTTCCCTTTTCCAGAGGTACTCCAACACCGGGGAGCTGTTTTTT
cdr3_aa: CASSSLFQRYSNTGELFF

j_call: TRBJ2-7
clone_size: .
cdr3_length: 15
v_call: TRBV7-2
d_call: .
cdr3_nt: TGTGCCAGCAGCTTAGTTGGAGGGGGAGCCTACGAGCAGTACTTC
cdr3_aa: CASSLVGGGAYEQYF

j_call: TRBJ2-3
clone_size: .
cdr3_length: 15
v_call: TRBV12-5
d_call: TRBD2
cdr3_nt: TGTGCTAGTGGCCTGGGACTAGCGGGGCAAGATACGCAGTATTTT
cdr3_aa: CASGLGLAGQDTQYF

j_call: TRBJ2-3
clone_size: .
cdr3_length: 13
v_call: TRBV7-7
d_call: .
cdr3_nt: TGTGCTAGCAGCCCTCTAAATTTCGGTACGCAGTATTTT
cdr3_aa: CASSPLNFGTQYF

j_call: TRBJ2-3
clone_size: .
cdr3_length: 17
v_call: TRBV30
d_call: TRBD2
cdr3_nt: TGTGCCTGGAGTGTATGGGCTAGCGGGAGAGTTTCAGATACGCAGTATTTT
cdr3_aa: CAWSVWASGRVSDTQYF

j_call: TRBJ1-1
clone_size: .
cdr3_length: 14
v_call: TRBV11-3
d_call: .
cdr3_nt: TGTGCCAGCAGCTTAGGGGGCGAGAACACTGAAGCTTTCTTT
cdr3_aa: CASSLGGENTEAFF

j_call: TRBJ1-5
clone_size: .
cdr3_length: 13
v_call: TRBV27
d_call: .
cdr3_nt: TGTGCCAGCAGTTTAAAGTTTGATCAGCCCCAGCATTTT
cdr3_aa: CASSLKFDQPQHF

j_call: TRBJ2-5
clone_size: .
cdr3_length: 16
v_call: TRBV29-1
d_call: .
cdr3_nt: TGCAGCGTTGAAGGGAGTGGTGGGATACACCAAGAGACCCAGTACTTC
cdr3_aa: CSVEGSGGIHQETQYF

j_call: TRBJ1-6
clone_size: .
cdr3_length: 14
v_call: TRBV30
d_call: TRBD1
cdr3_nt: TGTGCCTCCTCGGGGACAGGAGGAAATTCACCCCTCCACTTT
cdr3_aa: CASSGTGGNSPLHF

j_call: TRBJ2-5
clone_size: .
cdr3_length: 16
v_call: TRBV11-2
d_call: .
cdr3_nt: TGTGCCAGCAGCTTAGATCGGGTGGTGGGGGGAGAGACCCAGTACTTC
cdr3_aa: CASSLDRVVGGETQYF

j_call: TRBJ2-3
clone_size: .
cdr3_length: 14
v_call: TRBV10-3
d_call: TRBD2
cdr3_nt: TGTGCCATCAGTGGACGGGGGGACACAGATACGCAGTATTTT
cdr3_aa: CAISGRGDTDTQYF

j_call: TRBJ2-1
clone_size: .
cdr3_length: 17
v_call: TRBV18
d_call: TRBD1
cdr3_nt: TGTGCCAGCTCACCGTACAGGGGGCCTGACTCCTACAATGAGCAGTTCTTC
cdr3_aa: CASSPYRGPDSYNEQFF

j_call: TRBJ2-2
clone_size: .
cdr3_length: 13
v_call: TRBV7-2
d_call: .
cdr3_nt: TGTGCCAGCAGCCCCAGTTCACCGGGGGAGCTGTTTTTT
cdr3_aa: CASSPSSPGELFF

j_call: TRBJ2-3
clone_size: .
cdr3_length: 15
v_call: TRBV6-5
d_call: .
cdr3_nt: TGTGCCTCCCGGGACACCCAAATTGGTGCGGATACGCAGTATTTT
cdr3_aa: CASRDTQIGADTQYF

j_call: TRBJ1-1
clone_size: few
cdr3_length: 16
v_call: TRBV30
d_call: TRBD1
cdr3_nt: TGTGCCTGGACGGGGAACCGGGACAGGGGAAACACTGAAGCTTTCTTT
cdr3_aa: CAWTGNRDRGNTEAFF

j_call: TRBJ2-2
clone_size: .
cdr3_length: 14
v_call: TRBV15
d_call: .
cdr3_nt: TGTGCCACCAGCAGAGGACAGAACACCGGGGAGCTGTTTTTT
cdr3_aa: CATSRGQNTGELFF

j_call: TRBJ2-7
clone_size: .
cdr3_length: 13
v_call: TRBV5-1
d_call: .
cdr3_nt: TGCGCCAGCAGCTTGGAAAGATCCTACGAGCAGTACTTC
cdr3_aa: CASSLERSYEQYF

j_call: TRBJ2-2
clone_size: once
cdr3_length: 17
v_call: TRBV7-2
d_call: TRBD2
cdr3_nt: TGTGCCAGCAGTTTGACCGGGACTAGCGGGAGGGCCGGGGAGCTGTTTTTT
cdr3_aa: CASSLTGTSGRAGELFF

j_call: TRBJ1-5
clone_size: .
cdr3_length: 15
v_call: TRBV28
d_call: .
cdr3_nt: TGTGCCAGCACCGACCTAGGGGAGGGCAATCAGCCCCAGCATTTT
cdr3_aa: CASTDLGEGNQPQHF

j_call: TRBJ1-2
clone_size: .
cdr3_length: 12
v_call: TRBV7-9
d_call: .
cdr3_nt: TGTGCCAGCAGCTTTAGGACAGCCGGCTACACCTTC
cdr3_aa: CASSFRTAGYTF

j_call: TRBJ2-1
clone_size: .
cdr3_length: 15
v_call: TRBV5-1
d_call: .
cdr3_nt: TGCGCCAGCAGCTTGGACGGACCCTGGGCGGGTGAGCAGTTCTTC
cdr3_aa: CASSLDGPWAGEQFF